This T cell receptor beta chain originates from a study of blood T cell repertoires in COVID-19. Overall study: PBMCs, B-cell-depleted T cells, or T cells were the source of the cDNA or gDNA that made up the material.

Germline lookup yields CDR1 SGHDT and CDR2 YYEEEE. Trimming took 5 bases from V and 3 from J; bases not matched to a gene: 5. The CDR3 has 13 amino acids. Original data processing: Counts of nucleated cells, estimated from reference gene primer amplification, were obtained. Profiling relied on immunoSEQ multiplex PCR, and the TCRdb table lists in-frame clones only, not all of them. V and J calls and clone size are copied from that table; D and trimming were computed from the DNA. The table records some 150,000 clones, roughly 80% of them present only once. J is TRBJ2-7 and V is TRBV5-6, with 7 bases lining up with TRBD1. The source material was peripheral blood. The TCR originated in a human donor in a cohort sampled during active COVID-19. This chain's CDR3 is CASRRDRVYEQYF. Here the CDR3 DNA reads TGTGCCAGCAGACGAGACAGGGTCTACGAGCAGTACTTC.